This T cell receptor (beta chain) was documented in a study of T-cell reconstitution after alpha-beta-depleted transplantation in children. The sample holds a few counts of this clonotype. Trimming removed 8 bases at V and 4 bases at J, with 6 bases between. The CDR3 runs to 11 residues. CDR1 SGHVS and CDR2 FQNEAQ come from the germline V gene. Unique molecular identifiers were built into the TCRbeta library. MiXCR, run by TCRdb on the PCR reads, gives a single entry per CDR3 protein. The sample includes 440,000 or so distinct CDR3 sequences, around 9.9% of them seen just once. This sequence originates from a human donor who donated a stem cell graft to a child with acute myeloid leukemia. Here the sequenced sample was PBMCs from the stem cell graft donor, taken from the stem cell graft. This chain uses TRBV7-8 with TRBJ2-1; D gene ambiguous. The chain's CDR3 is CASVNYNEQFF. The CDR3 DNA follows: TGTGCCAGCGTAAATTACAATGAGCAGTTCTTC.